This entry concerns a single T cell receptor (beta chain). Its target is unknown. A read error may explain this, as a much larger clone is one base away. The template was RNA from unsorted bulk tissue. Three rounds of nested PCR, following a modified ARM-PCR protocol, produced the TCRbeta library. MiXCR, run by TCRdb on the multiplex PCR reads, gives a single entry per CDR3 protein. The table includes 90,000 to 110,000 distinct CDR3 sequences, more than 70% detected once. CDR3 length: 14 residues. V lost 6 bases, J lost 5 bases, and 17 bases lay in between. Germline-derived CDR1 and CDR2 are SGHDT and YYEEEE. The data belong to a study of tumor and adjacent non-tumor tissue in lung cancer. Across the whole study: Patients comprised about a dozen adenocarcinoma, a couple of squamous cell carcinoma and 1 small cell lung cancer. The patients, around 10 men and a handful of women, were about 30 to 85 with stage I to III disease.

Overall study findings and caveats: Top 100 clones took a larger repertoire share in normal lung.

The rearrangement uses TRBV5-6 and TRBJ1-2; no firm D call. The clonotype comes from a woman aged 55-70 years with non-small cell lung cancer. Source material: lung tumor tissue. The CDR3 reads CASTLWGVEYGYTF. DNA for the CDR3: TGTGCCAGCACTTTGTGGGGAGTCGAGTATGGCTACACCTTC.